This is a list of T cell receptor beta chains from one sample in a study of technical replicates of blood from several donors. Profiling relied on immunoSEQ multiplex PCR, and the TCRdb table lists in-frame clones only, not all of them. The data contain 73,000 or so clones, about 91% of them seen just once; the ten biggest clones take up around 0.26%. Input material: T cells isolated from PBMCs. These TCRs come from a human donor in good health. CDR3s include the opening cysteine and the closing phenylalanine or tryptophan. The D gene is left open where the match is weak.

v_call	d_call	j_call	cdr3_aa	cdr3_nt
TRBV27	.	TRBJ2-7	CASSPQQGLGVYEQYF	TGTGCCAGCAGTCCCCAACAAGGGCTAGGGGTCTACGAGCAGTACTTC
TRBV6-1	TRBD2	TRBJ2-2	CASSALAGVNGELFF	TGTGCCAGCAGTGCACTAGCGGGAGTAAACGGGGAGCTGTTTTTT
TRBV5-1	TRBD2	TRBJ2-7	CASSARLAGVYEQYF	TGCGCCAGCAGTGCGCGACTAGCGGGAGTCTACGAGCAGTACTTC
TRBV7-9	TRBD2	TRBJ2-5	CASSHGRAAEETQYF	TGTGCCAGCAGCCACGGGAGGGCAGCCGAAGAGACCCAGTACTTC
TRBV27	TRBD2	TRBJ2-7	CASSAAGVAEQYF	TGTGCCAGCAGTGCAGCGGGAGTGGCCGAGCAGTACTTC
TRBV6-6	.	TRBJ1-5	CASSHEPRQPQHF	TGTGCCAGCAGTCATGAACCTAGACAGCCCCAGCATTTT
TRBV4-1	.	TRBJ1-1	CASSPGVGTEAFF	TGCGCCAGCAGCCCCGGGGTGGGCACTGAAGCTTTCTTT
TRBV7-3	TRBD1	TRBJ2-3	CASSSTGGKTDTQYF	TGTGCCAGCAGCTCGACAGGGGGCAAGACAGATACGCAGTATTTT
TRBV4-1	.	TRBJ2-7	CASSQDDSQNYEQYF	TGCGCCAGCAGCCAAGACGACAGCCAGAATTACGAGCAGTACTTC
TRBV20-1	.	TRBJ1-2	CSVPGLSGYTF	TGCAGTGTCCCGGGACTCAGCGGCTACACCTTC
TRBV10-2	.	TRBJ1-3	CASSEWSDSGNTIYF	TGCGCCAGCAGTGAGTGGAGCGACTCTGGAAACACCATATATTTT
TRBV11-2	.	TRBJ2-7	CASSLLTNRDEQYF	TGTGCCAGCAGCTTACTGACAAACAGGGACGAGCAGTACTTC
TRBV5-1	TRBD1	TRBJ1-2	CASSSGTVYRYGYTF	TGCGCCAGCAGCTCCGGGACAGTTTACCGCTATGGCTACACCTTC
TRBV6-4	TRBD2	TRBJ2-3	CASSDSGGGRPDTQYF	TGTGCCAGCAGTGACTCTGGGGGAGGGCGGCCAGATACGCAGTATTTT
TRBV12-5	TRBD1	TRBJ2-1	CASGLVLGTGVGEQFF	TGTGCTAGTGGTTTGGTATTAGGGACAGGGGTTGGTGAGCAGTTCTTC